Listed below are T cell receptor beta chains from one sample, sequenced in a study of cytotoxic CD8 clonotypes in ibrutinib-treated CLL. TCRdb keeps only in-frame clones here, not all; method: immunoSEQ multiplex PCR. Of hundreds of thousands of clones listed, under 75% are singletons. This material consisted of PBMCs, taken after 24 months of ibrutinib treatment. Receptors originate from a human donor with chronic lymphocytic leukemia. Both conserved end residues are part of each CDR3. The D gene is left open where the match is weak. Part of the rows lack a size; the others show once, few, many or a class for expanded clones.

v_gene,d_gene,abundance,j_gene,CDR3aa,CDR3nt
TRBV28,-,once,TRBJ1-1,CASSFGPGEAFF,TGTGCCAGCAGTTTCGGCCCGGGGGAAGCTTTCTTT
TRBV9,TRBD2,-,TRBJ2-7,CASSPGVAGVYFHEQYF,TGTGCCAGCAGCCCCGGGGTAGCGGGAGTATATTTCCACGAGCAGTACTTC
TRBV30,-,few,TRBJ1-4,CAWSVAGEKLFF,TGTGCCTGGAGTGTTGCTGGCGAAAAACTGTTTTTT
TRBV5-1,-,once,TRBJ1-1,CASSAGTNTEAFF,TGCGCCAGCAGTGCCGGGACGAACACTGAAGCTTTCTTT
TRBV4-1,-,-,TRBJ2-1,CASSQGTKALSSYNEQFF,TGCGCCAGCAGCCAAGGAACCAAAGCGTTGAGCTCCTACAATGAGCAGTTCTTC
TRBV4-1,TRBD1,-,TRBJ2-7,CASSQGTGTGGVGEAYEQYF,TGCGCCAGCAGCCAGGGTACCGGGACAGGGGGCGTGGGAGAGGCTTACGAGCAGTACTTC
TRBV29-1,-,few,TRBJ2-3,CLGPALSTDTQYF,TGCCTGGGGCCAGCATTAAGCACAGATACGCAGTATTTT
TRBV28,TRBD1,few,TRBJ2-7,CASSSSPQGMNYEQYF,TGTGCCAGCAGTTCCAGCCCACAGGGGATGAATTACGAGCAGTACTTC
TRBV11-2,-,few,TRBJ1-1,CASSLAVNEAFF,TGTGCCAGCAGCTTAGCTGTGAACGAAGCTTTCTTT
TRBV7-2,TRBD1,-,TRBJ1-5,CASSLQGAVGNQPQHF,TGTGCCAGCAGCTTACAGGGGGCGGTGGGCAATCAGCCCCAGCATTTT
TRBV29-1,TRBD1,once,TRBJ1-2,CSVGTGNYGYTF,TGCAGCGTGGGGACAGGGAACTATGGCTACACCTTC
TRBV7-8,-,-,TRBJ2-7,CASTLDGPSRGEQYF,TGTGCCAGCACCTTAGACGGGCCCAGCCGGGGCGAGCAGTACTTC
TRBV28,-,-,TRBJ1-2,CASSLRTAANYGYTF,TGTGCCAGCAGTTTAAGGACAGCAGCTAACTATGGCTACACCTTC
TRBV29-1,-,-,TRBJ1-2,CSVIVGDGGYTF,TGCAGCGTTATCGTAGGGGATGGTGGCTACACCTTC
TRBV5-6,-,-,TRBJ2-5,CASRGRGLSETQYF,TGTGCCAGCAGGGGAAGAGGACTCTCGGAGACCCAGTACTTC
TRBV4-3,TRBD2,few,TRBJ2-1,CASSQWTSGLSTTYNEQFF,TGCGCCAGCAGCCAATGGACTAGCGGGCTCTCAACTACCTACAATGAGCAGTTCTTC
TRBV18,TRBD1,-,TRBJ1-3,CASSWTGASSGNTIYF,TGTGCCAGCTCATGGACAGGGGCTTCCTCTGGAAACACCATATATTTT
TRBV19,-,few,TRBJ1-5,CASSIHGSNQPQHF,TGTGCCAGTAGTATCCATGGTAGCAATCAGCCCCAGCATTTT
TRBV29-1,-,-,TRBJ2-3,CSVEGHIRDTQYF,TGCAGCGTTGAAGGGCATATCCGGGATACGCAGTATTTT
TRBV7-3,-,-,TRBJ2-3,CASSLATSFSTDTQYF,TGTGCCAGCAGCTTAGCGACCAGTTTTAGCACAGATACGCAGTATTTT